This T cell receptor (beta chain) was captured in a study of CD8+ T cells in alopecia areata. About the research overall: Patients received oral tofacitinib, 5 to 10 mg twice daily, for moderate-to-severe alopecia areata. Whole-study results and caveats: Uncertain still, given a single nonresponder, is whether baseline CD8+ expansion links to response.

TCR sequencing used cDNA made by reverse transcription of extracted RNA. Clones were read by immunoSEQ multiplex PCR, and TCRdb kept only the in-frame ones, dropping some. The sample contains about 190,000 clones, 45% to 75% of which appear only once. Described treatment: oral pan-JAK inhibitor, 5-10 mg twice daily. The V end was cut by 8 bases, the J end by 0 bases, with 10 bases between. This CDR3 has 14 residues. Germline-derived CDR1 and CDR2 are MNHNS and SASEGT. Regarding this clone: The antigen remains unidentified.

This sequence joins TRBV6-1 and TRBJ1-4; the D is unclear. The sequenced sample was CD4+ T cells sorted from blood, obtained at week 4, from a patient treated with tofacitinib. The sequence derives from a human donor with alopecia areata. The CDR3 DNA reads TGTGCCAGCTTGACGGTTGCAACTAATGAAAAACTGTTTTTT. This encodes CASLTVATNEKLFF.